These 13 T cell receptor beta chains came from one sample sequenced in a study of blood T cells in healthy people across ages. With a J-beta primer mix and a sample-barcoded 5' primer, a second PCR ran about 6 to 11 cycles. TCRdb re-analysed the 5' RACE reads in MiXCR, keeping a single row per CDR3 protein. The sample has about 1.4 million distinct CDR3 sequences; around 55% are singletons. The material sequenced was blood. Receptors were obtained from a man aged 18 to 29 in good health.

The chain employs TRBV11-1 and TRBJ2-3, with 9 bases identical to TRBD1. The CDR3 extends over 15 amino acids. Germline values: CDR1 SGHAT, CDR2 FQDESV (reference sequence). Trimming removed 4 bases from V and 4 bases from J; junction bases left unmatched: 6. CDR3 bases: TGTGCCAGCAGCTCCAGGGACAGGGACGCAGATACGCAGTATTTT. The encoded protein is CASSSRDRDADTQYF.

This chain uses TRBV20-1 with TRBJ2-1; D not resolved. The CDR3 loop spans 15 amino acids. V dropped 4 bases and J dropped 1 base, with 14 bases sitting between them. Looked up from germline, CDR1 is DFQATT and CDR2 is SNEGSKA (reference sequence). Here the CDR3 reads CSAIRTGRSYNEQFF. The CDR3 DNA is TGCAGTGCTATCAGAACGGGCAGATCCTACAATGAGCAGTTCTTC.

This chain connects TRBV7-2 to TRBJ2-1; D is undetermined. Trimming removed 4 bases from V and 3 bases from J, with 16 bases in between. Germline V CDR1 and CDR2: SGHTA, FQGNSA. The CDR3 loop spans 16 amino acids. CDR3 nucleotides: TGTGCCAGCAGCTCGGATTCTCATCCTCTCTACAATGAGCAGTTCTTC. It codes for CASSSDSHPLYNEQFF.

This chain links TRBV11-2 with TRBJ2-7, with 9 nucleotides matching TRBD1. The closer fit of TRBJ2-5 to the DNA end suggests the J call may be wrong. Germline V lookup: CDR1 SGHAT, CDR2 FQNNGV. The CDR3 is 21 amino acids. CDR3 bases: TGTGCCAGCAGCTTGGTCAATGGACAGGGGATATATAGTGATTTGGGAGAGACCCAGTACTTC. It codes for CASSLVNGQGIYSDLGETQYF.

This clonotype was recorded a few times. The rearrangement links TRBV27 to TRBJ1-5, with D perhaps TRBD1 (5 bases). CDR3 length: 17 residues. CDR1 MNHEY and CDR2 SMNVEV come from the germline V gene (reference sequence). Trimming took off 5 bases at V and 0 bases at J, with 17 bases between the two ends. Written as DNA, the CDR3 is TGTGCCAGCAGTCCTCTATCCCAAGGGGCTAGCAATCAGCCCCAGCATTTT. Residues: CASSPLSQGASNQPQHF.

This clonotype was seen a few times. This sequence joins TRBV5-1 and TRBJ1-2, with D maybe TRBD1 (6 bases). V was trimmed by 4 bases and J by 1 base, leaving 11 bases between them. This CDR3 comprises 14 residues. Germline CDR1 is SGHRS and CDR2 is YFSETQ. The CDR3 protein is CASSGQGINYGYTF. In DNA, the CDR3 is TGCGCCAGCAGCGGCCAGGGGATTAACTATGGCTACACCTTC.

CDR3 residues: CASSPWGENTEAFF. For the CDR3, the DNA is TGTGCCAGCAGCCCTTGGGGGGAGAACACTGAAGCTTTCTTT. The V gene is TRBV5-5, the J gene TRBJ1-1, with a weak D call TRBD1 (5 bases). Germline V lookup: CDR1 SGHKS, CDR2 YYEKEE (reference sequence). The V gene lost 4 bases and the J gene lost 1 base, with 11 bases spanning the gap. The CDR3 spans 14 residues.

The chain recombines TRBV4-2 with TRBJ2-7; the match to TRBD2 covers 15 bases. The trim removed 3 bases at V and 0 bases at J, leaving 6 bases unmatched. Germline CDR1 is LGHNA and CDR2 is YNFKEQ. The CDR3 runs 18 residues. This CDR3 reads CASSQVSGLAGGSYEQYF. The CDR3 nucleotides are TGTGCCAGCAGCCAGGTATCGGGACTAGCGGGAGGCTCCTACGAGCAGTACTTC.

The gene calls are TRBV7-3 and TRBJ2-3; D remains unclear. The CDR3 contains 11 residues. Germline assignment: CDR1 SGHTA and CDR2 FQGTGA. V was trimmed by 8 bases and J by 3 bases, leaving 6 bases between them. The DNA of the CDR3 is TGTGCCAGCCCTAGAACAGATACGCAGTATTTT. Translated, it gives CASPRTDTQYF.

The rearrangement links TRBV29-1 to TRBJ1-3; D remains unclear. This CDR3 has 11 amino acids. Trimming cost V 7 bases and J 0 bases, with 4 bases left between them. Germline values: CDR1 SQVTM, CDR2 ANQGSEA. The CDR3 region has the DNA TGCAGCGCCCACTCTGGAAACACCATATATTTT. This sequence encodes CSAHSGNTIYF. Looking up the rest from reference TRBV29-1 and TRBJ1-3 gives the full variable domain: SAVISQKPSRDICQRGTSLTIQCQVDSQVTMMFWYRQQPGQSLTLIATANQGSEATYESGFVIDKFPISRPNLTFSTLTVSNMSPEDSSIYLCSAHSGNTIYFGEGSWLTVV.

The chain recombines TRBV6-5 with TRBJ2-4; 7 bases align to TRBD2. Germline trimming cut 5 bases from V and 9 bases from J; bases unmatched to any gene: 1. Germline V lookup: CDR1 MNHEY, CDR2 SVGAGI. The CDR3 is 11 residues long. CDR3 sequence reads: CASSPGGIQYF. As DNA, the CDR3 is TGTGCCAGCAGTCCGGGAGGCATTCAGTACTTC.

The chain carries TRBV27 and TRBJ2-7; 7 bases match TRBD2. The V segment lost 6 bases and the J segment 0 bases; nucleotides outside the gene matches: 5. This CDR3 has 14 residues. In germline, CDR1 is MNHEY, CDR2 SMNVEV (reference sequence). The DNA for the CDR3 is TGTGCCAGCAGGGCAGCGGGGAGCTCCTACGAGCAGTACTTC. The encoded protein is CASRAAGSSYEQYF.

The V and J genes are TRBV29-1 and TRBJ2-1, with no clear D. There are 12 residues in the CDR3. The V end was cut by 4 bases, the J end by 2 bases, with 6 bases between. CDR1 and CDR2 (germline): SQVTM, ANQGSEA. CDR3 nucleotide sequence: TGCAGCGTTGGAGAAACCTACAATGAGCAGTTCTTC. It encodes CSVGETYNEQFF.